This T cell receptor beta chain was recorded in a study of cytomegalovirus exposure and HLA in healthy donors. Study information: HLA-typed donors contributed approximately 92 million unique TCRs, which were held in an early data release. General study findings and limits: In an earlier analysis, in some 500 donors, most V segments appeared productive either ~87% or ~30% of the time. In a later analysis, compared with equally common non-associated chains, HLA-associated beta chains were more expanded.

The PCR employed 60 Vbeta primers together with 13 Jbeta primers. The data were produced by immunoSEQ multiplex PCR, yet TCRdb's version contains in-frame clones alone and is incomplete. The data show approximately 190,000 clones, more than 75% seen once. Notes on this clone: The antigen remains unidentified.

The TCR comes from a woman in her 50s in good health and CMV-seropositive. Sequenced sample: PBMCs.

CDR3 sequence reads: CASTPQDTQYF. As DNA, the CDR3 is TGTGCCAGCACCCCCCAGGATACGCAGTATTTT. The chain links TRBV2 to TRBJ2-3; D gene uncertain. The CDR3 is made up of 11 amino acids. Germline V gene data show CDR1 as SNHLY and CDR2 as FYNNEI. Trimming pared 7 bases from V and 6 bases from J, leaving 8 bases between.